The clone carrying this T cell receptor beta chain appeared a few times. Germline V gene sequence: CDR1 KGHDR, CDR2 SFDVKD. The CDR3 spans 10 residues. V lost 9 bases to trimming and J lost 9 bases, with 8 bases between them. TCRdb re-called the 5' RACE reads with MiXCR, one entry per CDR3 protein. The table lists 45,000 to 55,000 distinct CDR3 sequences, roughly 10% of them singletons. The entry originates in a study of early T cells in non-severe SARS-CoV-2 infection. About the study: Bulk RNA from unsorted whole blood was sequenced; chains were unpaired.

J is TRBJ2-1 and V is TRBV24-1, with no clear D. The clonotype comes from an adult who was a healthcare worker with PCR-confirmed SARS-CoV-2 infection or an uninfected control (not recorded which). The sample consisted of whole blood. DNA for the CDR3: TGTGCCACCGGTAGGTGTGAGCAGTTCTTC. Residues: CATGRCEQFF.